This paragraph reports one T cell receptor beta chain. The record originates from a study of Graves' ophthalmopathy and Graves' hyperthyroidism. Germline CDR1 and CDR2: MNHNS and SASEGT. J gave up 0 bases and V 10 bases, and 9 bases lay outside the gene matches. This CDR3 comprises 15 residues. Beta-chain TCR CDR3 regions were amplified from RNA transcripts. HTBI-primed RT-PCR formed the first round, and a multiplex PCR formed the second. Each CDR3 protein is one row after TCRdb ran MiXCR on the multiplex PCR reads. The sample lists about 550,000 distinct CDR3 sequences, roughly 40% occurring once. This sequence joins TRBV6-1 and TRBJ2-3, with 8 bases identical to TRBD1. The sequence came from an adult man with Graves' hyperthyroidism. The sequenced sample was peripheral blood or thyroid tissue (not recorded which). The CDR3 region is CATALQGVSTDTQYF. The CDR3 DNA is TGTGCCACCGCCTTACAGGGGGTCAGCACAGATACGCAGTATTTT.